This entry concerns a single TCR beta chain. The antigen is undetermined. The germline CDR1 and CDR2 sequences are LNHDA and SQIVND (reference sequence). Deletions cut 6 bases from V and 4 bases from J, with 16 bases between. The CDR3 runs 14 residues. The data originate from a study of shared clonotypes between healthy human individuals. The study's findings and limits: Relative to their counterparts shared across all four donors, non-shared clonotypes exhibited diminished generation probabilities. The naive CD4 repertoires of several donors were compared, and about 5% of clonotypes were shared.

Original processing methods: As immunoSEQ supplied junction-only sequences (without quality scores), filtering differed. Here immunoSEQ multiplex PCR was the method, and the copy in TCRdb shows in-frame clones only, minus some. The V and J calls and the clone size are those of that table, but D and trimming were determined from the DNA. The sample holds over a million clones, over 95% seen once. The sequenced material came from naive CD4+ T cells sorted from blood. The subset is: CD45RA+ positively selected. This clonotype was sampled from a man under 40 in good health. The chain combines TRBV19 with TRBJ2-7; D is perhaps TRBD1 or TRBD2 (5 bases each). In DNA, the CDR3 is TGTGCCAGTAGACCGACCGGGGCGACGTACGAGCAGTACTTC. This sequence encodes CASRPTGATYEQYF.